The sequence of this T cell receptor beta chain was determined in a study of blood T cell repertoires in COVID-19. At the level of the study: Acute and convalescent COVID-19 samples came from the United States, Italy and Spain. Sources were T cells, B-cell-depleted T cells, or PBMCs; the material itself was cDNA or gDNA.

Original data processing: The authors estimated nucleated cell counts from reference gene primer amplification. TCRdb keeps only in-frame clones here, not all; method: immunoSEQ multiplex PCR. V and J calls and clone size are as listed in that table; D and trimming were resolved from the DNA. The data show around 160,000 clones, with about 85% seen just once and 3.5% to 4.5% held by the top ten. The germline V and J ends were trimmed by 9 bases and 1 base, with 18 bases remaining between them. Per the germline V gene, CDR1 is LNHDA and CDR2 is SQIVND (reference sequence). The CDR3 totals 15 residues. Cohort allocation depended upon clinical history that participants reported.

Sequencing input: PBMCs or T cells enriched from blood (not recorded which). The genes are TRBV19 and TRBJ1-1, with TRBD1 as a possible D gene (6 bases). The sequence derives from a woman in her 40s who had been exposed to COVID-19. The CDR3 coding sequence is TGTGCCAGCCGGATAAACAGGGTTTCGAACACTGAAGCTTTCTTT. It codes for CASRINRVSNTEAFF.